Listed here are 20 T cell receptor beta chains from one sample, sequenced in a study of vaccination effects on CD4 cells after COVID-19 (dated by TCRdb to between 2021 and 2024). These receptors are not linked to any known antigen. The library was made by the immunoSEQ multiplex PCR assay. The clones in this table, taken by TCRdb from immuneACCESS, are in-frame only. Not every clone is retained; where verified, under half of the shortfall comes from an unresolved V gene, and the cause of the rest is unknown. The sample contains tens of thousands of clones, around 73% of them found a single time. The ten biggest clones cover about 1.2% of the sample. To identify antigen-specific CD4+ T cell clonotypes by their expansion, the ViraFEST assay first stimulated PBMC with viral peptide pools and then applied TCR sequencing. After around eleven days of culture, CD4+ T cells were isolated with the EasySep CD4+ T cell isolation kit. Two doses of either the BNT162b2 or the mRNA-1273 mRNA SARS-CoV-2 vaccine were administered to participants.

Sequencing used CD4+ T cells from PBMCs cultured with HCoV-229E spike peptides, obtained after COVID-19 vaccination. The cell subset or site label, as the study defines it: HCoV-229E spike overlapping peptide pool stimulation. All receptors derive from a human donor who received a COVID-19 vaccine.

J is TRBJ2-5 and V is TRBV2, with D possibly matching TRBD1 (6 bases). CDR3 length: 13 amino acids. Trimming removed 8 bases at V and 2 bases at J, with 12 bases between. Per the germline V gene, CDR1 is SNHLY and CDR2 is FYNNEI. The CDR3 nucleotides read TGTGCCAGCGCAGGGGTATTGCAAGAGACCCAGTACTTC. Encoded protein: CASAGVLQETQYF. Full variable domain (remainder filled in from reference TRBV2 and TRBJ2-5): EPEVTQTPSHQVTQMGQEVILRCVPISNHLYFYWYRQILGQKVEFLVSFYNNEISEKSEIFDDQFSVERPDGSNFTLKIRSTKLEDSAMYFCASAGVLQETQYFGPGTRLLVL.

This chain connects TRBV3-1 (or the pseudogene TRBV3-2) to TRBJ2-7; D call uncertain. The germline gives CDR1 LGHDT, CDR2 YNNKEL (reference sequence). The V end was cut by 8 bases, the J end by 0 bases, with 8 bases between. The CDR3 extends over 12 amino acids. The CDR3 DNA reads TGTGCCAGCGCCCCCAGCTCCTACGAGCAGTACGTC. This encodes CASAPSSYEQYV.

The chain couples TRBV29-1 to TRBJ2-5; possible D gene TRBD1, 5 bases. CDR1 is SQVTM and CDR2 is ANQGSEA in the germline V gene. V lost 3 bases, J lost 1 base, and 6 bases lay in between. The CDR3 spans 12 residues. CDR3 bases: TGCAGCGTTGACAGGGTCCAAGAGACCCAGTACTTC. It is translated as CSVDRVQETQYF.

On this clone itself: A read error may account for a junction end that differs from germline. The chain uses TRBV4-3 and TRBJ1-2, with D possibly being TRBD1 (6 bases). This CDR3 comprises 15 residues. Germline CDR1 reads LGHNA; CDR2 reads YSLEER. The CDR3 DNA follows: TGCGCCAGCAGACAAGAGTCCGGACAGAACTATGGCTACACCTTC. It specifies CASRQESGQNYGYTF.

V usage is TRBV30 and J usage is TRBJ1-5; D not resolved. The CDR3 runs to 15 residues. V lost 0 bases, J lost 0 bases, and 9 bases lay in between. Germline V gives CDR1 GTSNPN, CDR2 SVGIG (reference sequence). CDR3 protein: CAWSVPRPSNQPQHF. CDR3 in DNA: TGTGCCTGGAGTGTCCCGCGGCCTAGCAATCAGCCCCAGCATTTT.

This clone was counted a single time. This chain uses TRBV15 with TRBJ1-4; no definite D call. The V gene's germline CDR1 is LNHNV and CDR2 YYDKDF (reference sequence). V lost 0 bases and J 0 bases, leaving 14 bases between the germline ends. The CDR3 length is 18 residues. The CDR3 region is CATSRDKVYWTTNEKLFF. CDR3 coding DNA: TGTGCCACCAGCAGAGATAAAGTTTATTGGACAACTAATGAAAAACTGTTTTTT.

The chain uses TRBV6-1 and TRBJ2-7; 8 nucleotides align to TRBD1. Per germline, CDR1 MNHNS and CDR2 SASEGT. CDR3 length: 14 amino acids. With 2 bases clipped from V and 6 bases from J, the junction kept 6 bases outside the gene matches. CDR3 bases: TGTGCCAGCAGTGAATGGCAGGGGGCTAGCGAGCAGTACGTC. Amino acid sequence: CASSEWQGASEQYV.

CDR3 sequence (DNA): TGCAGTGCTAGAGATACGCAGTATTTT. Amino acid sequence: CSARDTQYF. V and J are TRBV20-1 and TRBJ2-3; D ambiguous. The CDR3 has 9 amino acids. V lost 0 bases and J lost 8, with 0 bases in between. Germline CDR1 reads DFQATT; CDR2 reads SNEGSKA (reference sequence).

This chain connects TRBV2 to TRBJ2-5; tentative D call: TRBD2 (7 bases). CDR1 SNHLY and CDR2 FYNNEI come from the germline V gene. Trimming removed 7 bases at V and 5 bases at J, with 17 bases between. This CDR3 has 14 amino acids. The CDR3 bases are TGTGCCAGCAATATCGGGGGGCACGGGGAGACCCAGTACTTC. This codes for CASNIGGHGETQYF.

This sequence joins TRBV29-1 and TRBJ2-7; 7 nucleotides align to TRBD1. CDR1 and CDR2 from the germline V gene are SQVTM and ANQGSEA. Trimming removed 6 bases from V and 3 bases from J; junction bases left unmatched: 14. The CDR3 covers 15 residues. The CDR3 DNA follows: TGCAGCGTGACGAAACTAAAGGGACAGAGCTACGAGCAGTACGTC. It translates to CSVTKLKGQSYEQYV.

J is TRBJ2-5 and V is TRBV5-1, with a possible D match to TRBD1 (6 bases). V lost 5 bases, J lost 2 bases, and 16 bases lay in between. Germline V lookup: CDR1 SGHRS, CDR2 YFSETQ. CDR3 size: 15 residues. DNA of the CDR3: TGCGCCAGCAGTTACTCGGGGACACCTCAAGAGACCCAGTACTTC. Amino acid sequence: CASSYSGTPQETQYF.

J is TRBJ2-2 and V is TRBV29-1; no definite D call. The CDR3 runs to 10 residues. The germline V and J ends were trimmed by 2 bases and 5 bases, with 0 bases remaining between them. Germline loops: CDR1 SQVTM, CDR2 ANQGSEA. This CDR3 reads CSVETGELFF. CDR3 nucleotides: TGCAGCGTTGAAACCGGGGAGCTGTTTTTT.

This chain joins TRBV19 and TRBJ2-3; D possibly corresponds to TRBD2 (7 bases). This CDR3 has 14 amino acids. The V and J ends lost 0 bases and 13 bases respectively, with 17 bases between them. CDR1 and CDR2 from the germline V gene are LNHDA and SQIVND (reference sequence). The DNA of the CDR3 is TGTGCCAGTAGTATAGATTCGGACGGGGGGCTGAAGTATTTT. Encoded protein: CASSIDSDGGLKYF. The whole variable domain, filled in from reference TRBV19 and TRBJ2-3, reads DGGITQSPKYLFRKEGQNVTLSCEQNLNHDAMYWYRQDPGQGLRLIYYSQIVNDFQKGDIAEGYSVSREKKESFPLTVTSAQKNPTAFYLCASSIDSDGGLKYFGPGTRLTVL.

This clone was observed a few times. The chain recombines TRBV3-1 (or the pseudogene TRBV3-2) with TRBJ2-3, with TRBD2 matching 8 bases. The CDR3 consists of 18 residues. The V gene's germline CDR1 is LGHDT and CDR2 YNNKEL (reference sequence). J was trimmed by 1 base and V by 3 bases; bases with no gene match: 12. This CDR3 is CASSHLTGSGGRTDTQYF. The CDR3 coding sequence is TGTGCCAGCAGCCATCTAACCGGGAGCGGGGGCCGCACAGATACGCAGTATTTT.

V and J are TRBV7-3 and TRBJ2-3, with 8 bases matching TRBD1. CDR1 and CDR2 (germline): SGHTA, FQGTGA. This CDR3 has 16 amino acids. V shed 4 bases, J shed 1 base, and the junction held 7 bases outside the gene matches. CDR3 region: CASSSQGAVGTDTQYF. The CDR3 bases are TGTGCCAGCAGCTCGCAGGGGGCTGTAGGCACAGATACGCAGTATTTT.

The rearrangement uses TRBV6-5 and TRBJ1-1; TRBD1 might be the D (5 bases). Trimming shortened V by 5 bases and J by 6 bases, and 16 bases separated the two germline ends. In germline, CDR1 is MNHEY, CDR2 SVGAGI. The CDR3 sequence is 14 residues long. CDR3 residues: CASSTQPGPPEAFF. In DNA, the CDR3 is TGTGCCAGCAGTACTCAGCCGGGACCTCCTGAAGCTTTCTTT.

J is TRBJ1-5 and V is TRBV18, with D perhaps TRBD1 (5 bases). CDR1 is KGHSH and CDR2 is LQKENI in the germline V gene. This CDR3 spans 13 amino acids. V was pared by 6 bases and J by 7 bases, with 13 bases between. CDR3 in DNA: TGTGCCAGCTCCCCGGGGGAAATCCAGCCCCAGCATTTT. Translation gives CASSPGEIQPQHF.

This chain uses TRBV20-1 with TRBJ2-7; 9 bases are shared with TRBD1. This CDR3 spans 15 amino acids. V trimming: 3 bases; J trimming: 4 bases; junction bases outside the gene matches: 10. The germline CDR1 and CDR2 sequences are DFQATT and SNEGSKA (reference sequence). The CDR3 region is CSASSWGQGSYEQYV. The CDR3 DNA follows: TGCAGTGCTAGTAGTTGGGGACAGGGTTCGTACGAGCAGTACGTC.

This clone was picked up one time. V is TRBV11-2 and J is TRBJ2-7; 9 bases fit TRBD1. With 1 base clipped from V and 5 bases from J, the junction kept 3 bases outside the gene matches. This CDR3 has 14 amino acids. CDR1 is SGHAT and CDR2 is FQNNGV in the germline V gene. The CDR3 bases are TGTGCCAGCAGCTTAGGGACAGGGGCGAACGAGCAGTACGTC. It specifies CASSLGTGANEQYV.

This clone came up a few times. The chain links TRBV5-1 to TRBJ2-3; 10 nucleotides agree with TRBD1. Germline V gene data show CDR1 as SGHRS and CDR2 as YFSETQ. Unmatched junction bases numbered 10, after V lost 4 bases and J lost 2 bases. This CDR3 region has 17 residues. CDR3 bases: TGCGCCAGCAGCCCTGGGGGACAGGGGTCCTTCACAGATACGCAGTATTTT. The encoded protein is CASSPGGQGSFTDTQYF.